The 24 T cell receptor beta chains below all came from one sample that was sequenced in a study of response to subunit inactivated influenza vaccine. One entry per CDR3 protein, called by TCRdb with MiXCR from the RT-PCR reads. The repertoire holds 450,000 to 600,000 distinct CDR3 sequences, with 6% to 9% as singletons. The sequenced sample was PBMCs from blood, obtained roughly 24 months after vaccination. The source of these receptors is a man between 45 and 75 years old who received an inactivated influenza vaccine.

The rearrangement links TRBV4-3 to TRBJ2-2, with TRBD2 matching over 10 bases. The CDR3 contains 18 residues. In germline, CDR1 is LGHNA, CDR2 YSLEER. V was clipped by 0 bases and J by 6 bases; unmatched bases: 10. CDR3 DNA: TGCGCCAGCAGCCAAGATCCCTCTAGCGGGGGAATGGCCGGGGAGCTGTTTTTT. Amino acid sequence: CASSQDPSSGGMAGELFF.

This clonotype occurred a few times. The rearrangement joins TRBV5-6 to TRBJ2-3, with 7 bases aligning to TRBD2. In germline, CDR1 is SGHDT, CDR2 YYEEEE. Trimming cost V 9 bases and J 3 bases; bases outside gene matches: 13. The CDR3 length is 15 residues. The CDR3 is CATRAQRRETDTQYF. The CDR3 coding sequence is TGTGCCACCAGGGCCCAGCGGCGGGAGACAGATACGCAGTATTTT.

This clonotype came up a few times. The chain joins TRBV5-4 to TRBJ2-7; TRBD1 might be the D (7 bases). The germline gives CDR1 SGHNT, CDR2 YYREEE (reference sequence). CDR3 length equals 15 residues. V was clipped by 4 bases and J by 1 base, with 15 bases between them. CDR3 sequence reads: CASSPGGTRSYEQYF. CDR3 DNA sequence: TGTGCCAGCAGCCCAGGGGGGACAAGGTCCTACGAGCAGTACTTC. Based on the CDR3 plus reference TRBV5-4 and TRBJ2-7, the full variable domain is ETGVTQSPTHLIKTRGQQVTLRCSSQSGHNTVSWYQQALGQGPQFIFQYYREEENGRGNFPPRFSGLQFPNYSSELNVNALELDDSALYLCASSPGGTRSYEQYFGPGTRLTVT.

Ten or more counts support this clonotype. The chain joins TRBV20-1 to TRBJ2-1, with D perhaps assigned TRBD1 or TRBD2 (5 bases each). Per the germline V gene, CDR1 is DFQATT and CDR2 is SNEGSKA (reference sequence). Trimming took 5 bases from V and 4 from J, leaving 15 bases between them. CDR3 size: 14 residues. In nucleotides, the CDR3 is TGCAGTGCTGGCCGGGACCCAGTTTACAATGAGCAGTTCTTC. Protein: CSAGRDPVYNEQFF.

This clonotype was counted at least ten times. This rearrangement joins TRBV7-2 to TRBJ2-4; TRBD1 agrees at 9 bases. Germline loops: CDR1 SGHTA, CDR2 FQGNSA. V lost 5 bases to trimming and J lost 1 base; unmatched junction nucleotides: 9. CDR3 length: 17 residues. The CDR3 bases are TGTGCCAGCAGCCTCGGGGGACAGGGTATTGCCAAAAACATTCAGTACTTC. This translates into CASSLGGQGIAKNIQYF.

Comments on this clonotype: Compared with germline, one end of the junction differs, possibly owing to a read error. This chain links TRBV4-1 with TRBJ2-3; D gene uncertain. Per germline, CDR1 MGHRA and CDR2 YSYEKL. The CDR3 contains 15 residues. CDR3 residues: CASSQVTNRPDTQYF. As DNA, the CDR3 is TGCGCCAGCAGCCAGGTTACTAATAGACCAGATACGCAGTATTTC.

This clonotype was found many times. The chain combines TRBV24-1 with TRBJ2-1; D might be TRBD2 (5 bases). Per the germline V gene, CDR1 is KGHDR and CDR2 is SFDVKD. This CDR3 is 14 amino acids long. The V end lost 1 base, the J end lost 8 bases, and 11 bases lay between the germline ends. CDR3 in amino acids: CATSDLTSNHEQFF. The CDR3, as DNA: TGTGCCACCAGTGATTTAACTAGTAACCATGAGCAGTTCTTC.

In this sample, this clonotype turned up a few times. This rearrangement joins TRBV20-1 to TRBJ1-5; weak D call: TRBD1 (6 bases). The CDR3 has 15 residues. V was cut by 1 base and J by 3 bases, with 13 bases left in between. The germline gives CDR1 DFQATT, CDR2 SNEGSKA (reference sequence). CDR3 coding DNA: TGCAGTGCTAGAGTAGGGCAGGGGATCAATCAGCCCCAGCATTTT. Its translation: CSARVGQGINQPQHF.

This clonotype has a handful of counts. The rearrangement uses TRBV10-3 and TRBJ1-2, with a weak D call TRBD1 (5 bases). Germline CDR1 and CDR2: ENHRY and SYGVKD. CDR3 length equals 13 residues. The ends were cut back, 6 bases at V and 3 bases at J, with 11 bases in the middle. Written as DNA, the CDR3 is TGTGCCATCAGATTGGGGGTGGACTATGGCTACACCTTC. Translation: CAIRLGVDYGYTF.

There are a few counts of this clonotype. The chain carries TRBV27 and TRBJ2-6; D possibly corresponds to TRBD1 (6 bases). Trimming pared 6 bases from V and 3 bases from J, leaving 6 bases between. There are 13 residues in the CDR3. Germline loops: CDR1 MNHEY, CDR2 SMNVEV (reference sequence). CDR3 protein: CASRGGGANVLTF. The CDR3 bases are TGTGCCAGCAGAGGGGGTGGGGCCAACGTCCTGACTTTC.

This clonotype was detected only a few times. This chain joins TRBV7-2 and TRBJ2-1; TRBD2 matches 12 bases. V shed 5 bases, J shed 4 bases, and the junction held 9 bases outside the gene matches. This CDR3 has 17 amino acids. The germline gives CDR1 SGHTA, CDR2 FQGNSA. This CDR3 reads CASSTATSGGTYNEQFF. The CDR3, as DNA: TGTGCCAGCAGCACCGCTACTAGCGGGGGGACTTACAATGAGCAGTTCTTC.

At least ten counts were recorded for this clonotype. The CDR3 coding sequence is TGCGCCAGCAGCCAAGCTGTGGGGGGACCAGATACGCAGTATTTT. Its translation: CASSQAVGGPDTQYF. The chain is built from TRBV4-3 and TRBJ2-3; tentative D call: TRBD2 (6 bases). The CDR3 is 15 residues long. The ends were cut back, 1 base at V and 4 bases at J, with 12 bases in the middle. Germline values: CDR1 LGHNA, CDR2 YSLEER.

The V gene is TRBV20-1, the J gene TRBJ2-1; 7 positions match TRBD2. Germline lookup yields CDR1 DFQATT and CDR2 SNEGSKA (reference sequence). With 5 bases clipped from V and 7 bases from J, the junction kept 11 bases outside the gene matches. This CDR3 has 14 residues. CDR3 sequence (DNA): TGCAGTGCTTTTGTTAGCGGGTTGAGGAATGAGCAGTTCTTC. Its translation: CSAFVSGLRNEQFF.

The chain employs TRBV10-3 and TRBJ2-3; D call uncertain. Trimming removed 6 bases from V and 2 bases from J, with 9 bases in between. Germline CDR1 ENHRY, CDR2 SYGVKD. The CDR3 contains 13 residues. CDR3 protein: CAIRGGSTDTQYF. For the CDR3, the DNA is TGTGCCATCAGAGGCGGATCCACAGATACGCAGTATTTT.

This clonotype was found many times. The genes are TRBV11-2 and TRBJ2-7; either TRBD1 or TRBD2 may fit D (5 bases each). Germline V gene data show CDR1 as SGHAT and CDR2 as FQNNGV. V dropped 1 base and J dropped 3 bases, with 13 bases sitting between them. This CDR3 has 15 amino acids. The CDR3 spells CASSLVTGAGYEQYF. As DNA, the CDR3 is TGTGCCAGCAGCTTAGTTACCGGGGCGGGCTACGAGCAGTACTTC.

This clonotype has more than one count but fewer than ten. The rearrangement joins TRBV20-1 to TRBJ2-1; 10 bases agree with TRBD2. The CDR3 totals 15 residues. Trimming at V came to 5 bases and at J to 1 base, leaving 5 bases not matched to a gene. CDR1 DFQATT and CDR2 SNEGSKA come from the germline V gene (reference sequence). Here the CDR3 reads CSAESGGGSYNEQFF. For the CDR3, the DNA is TGCAGTGCTGAGAGCGGGGGGGGATCCTACAATGAGCAGTTCTTC.

This clonotype was seen more than once but under ten times. The J gene is TRBJ1-1, the V gene TRBV10-1; the D is unclear. The CDR3 totals 12 residues. Deletions cut 6 bases from V and 5 bases from J, with 10 bases between. The germline gives CDR1 WNHNN, CDR2 SYGVQD (reference sequence). CDR3 sequence: CASSQRRTEAFF. The CDR3 nucleotides read TGCGCCAGCAGCCAGAGACGGACTGAAGCTTTCTTT.

There are a few counts of this clonotype. The CDR3 spells CASSYGGTEAFF. CDR3 nucleotide sequence: TGTGCCAGCAGTTACGGGGGGACTGAAGCTTTCTTT. This chain joins TRBV6-6 and TRBJ1-1; D is possibly TRBD1 (5 bases). Germline-derived CDR1 and CDR2 are MNHNY and SVGAGI (reference sequence). The CDR3 is 12 amino acids. The V end lost 2 bases, the J end lost 5 bases, and 6 bases lay between the germline ends.

This clonotype has a handful of counts. The chain has TRBV6-5 and TRBJ1-2, with D unresolved. Germline values: CDR1 MNHEY, CDR2 SVGAGI. The CDR3 length is 15 residues. The V end was cut by 0 bases, the J end by 0 bases, with 8 bases between. CDR3 coding DNA: TGTGCCAGCAGTTACTCTGGGGAAACTAACTATGGCTACACCTTC. Translation gives CASSYSGETNYGYTF.

This clonotype was detected only a few times. V gene TRBV6-5 combines with J gene TRBJ2-7; TRBD1 agrees at 10 bases. CDR1 and CDR2 (germline): MNHEY, SVGAGI. With 6 bases clipped from V and 3 bases from J, the junction kept 11 bases outside the gene matches. This CDR3 has 16 residues. For the CDR3, the DNA is TGTGCCAGCAGGACCCAGAGACAGGGGGCTTACTACGAGCAGTACTTC. Translated: CASRTQRQGAYYEQYF.

This chain's CDR3 is CASSHRGGPEQYF. The DNA for the CDR3 is TGTGCCAGCAGCCATCGAGGGGGTCCCGAGCAGTACTTC. This rearrangement joins TRBV4-2 to TRBJ2-7; TRBD1 is a possible D gene (6 bases). The CDR3 spans 13 residues. Per germline, CDR1 LGHNA and CDR2 YNFKEQ. V gave up 3 bases and J gave up 6 bases, with 12 bases separating them.

This clonotype appeared many times. The CDR3 region is CASSTTSTDTQYF. CDR3 DNA sequence: TGTGCCAGCAGCACCACTAGCACAGATACGCAGTATTTT. The V and J genes are TRBV3-1 and TRBJ2-3; D remains ambiguous. The V and J ends lost 5 bases and 0 bases respectively, with 6 bases between them. The germline V gene encodes CDR1 LGHDT and CDR2 YNNKEL (reference sequence). The CDR3 runs 13 residues.

This chain uses TRBV7-8 with TRBJ2-7, with 7 positions matching TRBD2. CDR3 length equals 17 residues. V lost 3 bases to trimming and J lost 0 bases; unmatched junction nucleotides: 11. Germline-derived CDR1 and CDR2 are SGHVS and FQNEAQ. CDR3 in amino acids: CASSFVLAAISSYEQYF. The CDR3 nucleotides are TGTGCCAGCAGCTTTGTTCTAGCGGCGATTAGCTCCTACGAGCAGTACTTC. The full variable domain, rest sourced from reference TRBV7-8 and TRBJ2-7, is GAGVSQSPRYKVAKRGQDVALRCDPISGHVSLFWYQQALGQGPEFLTYFQNEAQLDKSGLPSDRFFAERPEGSVSTLKIQRTQQEDSAVYLCASSFVLAAISSYEQYFGPGTRLTVT.

At least ten counts were recorded for this clonotype. The rearrangement uses TRBV7-2 and TRBJ2-2; D is uncertain. Germline assignment: CDR1 SGHTA and CDR2 FQGNSA. This CDR3 spans 14 amino acids. V was shortened by 7 bases and J by 2 bases, with 11 bases between the two germline ends. The CDR3 region is CASTRPVNTGELFF. The CDR3 DNA is TGTGCCAGCACTCGGCCAGTCAACACCGGGGAGCTGTTTTTT.